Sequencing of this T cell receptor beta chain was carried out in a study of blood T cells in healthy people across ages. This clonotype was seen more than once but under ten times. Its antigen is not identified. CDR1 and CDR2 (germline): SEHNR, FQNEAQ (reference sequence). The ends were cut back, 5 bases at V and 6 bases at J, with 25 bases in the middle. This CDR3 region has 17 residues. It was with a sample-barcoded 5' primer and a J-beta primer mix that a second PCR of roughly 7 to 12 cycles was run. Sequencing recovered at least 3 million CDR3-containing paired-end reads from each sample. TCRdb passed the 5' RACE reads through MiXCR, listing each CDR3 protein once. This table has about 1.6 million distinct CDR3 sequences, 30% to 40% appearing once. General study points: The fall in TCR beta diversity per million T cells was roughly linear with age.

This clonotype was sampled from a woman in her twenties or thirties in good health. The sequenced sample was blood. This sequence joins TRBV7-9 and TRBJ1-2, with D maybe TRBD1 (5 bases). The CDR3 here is CASSPGLGRAVADGYTF. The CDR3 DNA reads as TGTGCCAGCAGCCCAGGCCTCGGCAGGGCTGTGGCGGATGGCTACACCTTC.